This note documents a single T cell receptor beta chain sequence. Its antigen remains unidentified. The data were obtained in a study of T cell responses to AZD1222 COVID-19 vaccine. CDR1 and CDR2 (germline): SEHNR, FQNEAQ (reference sequence). The CDR3 extends over 18 amino acids. V was pared by 1 base and J by 1 base, with 19 bases between. Overall study findings and caveats: A mostly white British donor set with more females was recruited, and clonal diversity was possibly underestimated. Two AZD1222 administrations were followed by greater Spike-specific TCR breadth and depth. Targeting of unmutated variant regions was reportedly seen in nearly half of spike-specific TCRs. It was only a handful of AZD1222 recipients who were seropositive at baseline.

Some clones are missing from TCRdb's copy, which holds only in-frame ones; the method was immunoSEQ multiplex PCR. The sample shows around 150,000 clones, 85% to 95% of them seen only once. The receptor was derived from an adult in good health. This sample comprised peripheral blood, obtained on day 0 of AZD1222 vaccination. The rearrangement links TRBV7-9 to TRBJ1-2; perhaps TRBD1 as D (6 bases). In DNA form, the CDR3 reads TGTGCCAGCAGCTTAGATGGGGTCAGGGGCCAAATTAACTATGGCTACACCTTC. Amino acids: CASSLDGVRGQINYGYTF.